The 14 T cell receptor beta chains below all came from one sample that was sequenced in a study of blood T cell repertoires in COVID-19. Clones were sequenced by immunoSEQ multiplex PCR, and TCRdb holds only the in-frame ones, with some missing. Of about 150,000 clones listed, approximately 79% are singletons. Source material: peripheral blood. These receptors were obtained from a man between 50 and 59 years old with active or convalescent COVID-19.

The rearrangement links TRBV10-2 to TRBJ2-7; 9 bases are shared with TRBD2. The CDR3 runs 14 residues. V trimming: 4 bases; J trimming: 2 bases; junction bases outside the gene matches: 3. CDR1 and CDR2 from the germline V gene are WSHSY and SAAADI. CDR3 amino acids: CASSAWTSAYEQYF. The CDR3 coding sequence is TGCGCCAGCAGTGCCTGGACTAGCGCCTACGAGCAGTACTTC.

V gene TRBV19 combines with J gene TRBJ2-7; D unclear. Germline-derived CDR1 and CDR2 are LNHDA and SQIVND (reference sequence). V was pared by 3 bases and J by 5 bases, with 11 bases between. The CDR3 consists of 13 residues. The DNA for the CDR3 is TGTGCCAGTAGTATCTCTCTGAACAACGAGCAGTACTTC. Its translation is CASSISLNNEQYF.

The chain uses TRBV29-1 and TRBJ2-1; 8 bases match TRBD1. This CDR3 has 15 amino acids. Losses at the gene ends were 4 bases for V and 8 bases for J; bases not matched to a gene: 13. The germline V gene encodes CDR1 SQVTM and CDR2 ANQGSEA. The CDR3 nucleotides are TGCAGCGTTGTAATCCAGGACAGGGCTATGGATGAGCAGTTCTTC. This translates into CSVVIQDRAMDEQFF.

This clone occurred a few times. This specimen includes other DNA sequences encoding the same CDR3. The chain joins TRBV21-1 to TRBJ1-5. TRBV21-1 represents a pseudogene. CDR3 size: 18 residues. The CDR3 DNA reads TGTGCCAGCCCCCAAACCCCCCCGGGGGGGTTCATTAATCAGCCCCAGCATTTT. Protein: CASPQTPPGGFINQPQHF.

This chain links TRBV27 with TRBJ2-2; possibly TRBD1 for D (5 bases). Between the trimmed V and J ends, which lost 3 bases and 1 base, there was a span of 12 bases. The CDR3 spans 16 residues. CDR1 is MNHEY, CDR2 SMNVEV, per germline (reference sequence). CDR3 DNA sequence: TGTGCCAGCAGTTTCGACGAACAGGTGAACACCGGGGAGCTGTTTTTT. Encoded protein: CASSFDEQVNTGELFF.

The genes are TRBV6-5 and TRBJ1-4; a weak D match, TRBD1 (6 bases). V gave up 11 bases and J gave up 5 bases, with 15 bases separating them. The CDR3 spans 13 residues. CDR1 and CDR2 (germline): MNHEY, SVGAGI. This CDR3 reads CAGNRAPNEKLFF. CDR3 nucleotide sequence: TGTGCCGGTAACAGGGCCCCCAATGAAAAACTGTTTTTT.

V is TRBV19 and J is TRBJ1-2; D gene ambiguous. Per the germline V gene, CDR1 is LNHDA and CDR2 is SQIVND (reference sequence). This CDR3 has 12 amino acids. V dropped 4 bases and J dropped 7 bases, with 10 bases sitting between them. The CDR3 nucleotides read TGTGCCAGTAGTACTGACACTCCTGGCTACACCTTC. Its protein is CASSTDTPGYTF.

V is TRBV7-2 and J is TRBJ2-7; 14 bases are shared with TRBD2. This CDR3 has 15 amino acids. The V gene's germline CDR1 is SGHTA and CDR2 FQGNSA. With 4 bases clipped from V and 6 bases from J, the junction kept 5 bases outside the gene matches. CDR3 sequence (DNA): TGTGCCAGCAGCTCGGGACTAGCGGGAGTATCCGAGCAGTACTTC. This encodes CASSSGLAGVSEQYF.

This clone came up once. This chain links TRBV6-5 with TRBJ1-2; D not resolved. This CDR3 has 14 amino acids. Germline V gene lookup returns CDR1 MNHEY and CDR2 SVGAGI. Trimming left V 7 bases short and J 5 bases short, with 17 bases between. The CDR3 coding sequence is TGTGCCAGCACCTACTCCGGGTCACCGTATGGCTACACCTTC. Translated: CASTYSGSPYGYTF.

The rearrangement links TRBV24-1 to TRBJ2-5, with D unresolved. CDR1 KGHDR and CDR2 SFDVKD come from the germline V gene. CDR3 size: 14 residues. Trimming left V 2 bases short and J 2 bases short, with 8 bases between. The DNA for the CDR3 is TGTGCCACCAGTGATTACGAGACTCAAGAGACCCAGTACTTC. It specifies CATSDYETQETQYF.

This clone was observed a handful of times. The chain employs TRBV19 and TRBJ2-2; D gene ambiguous. Germline-derived CDR1 and CDR2 are LNHDA and SQIVND (reference sequence). CDR3 size: 13 residues. V lost 5 bases, J lost 4 bases, and 8 bases lay in between. Written as DNA, the CDR3 is TGTGCCAGTAGTCCTGGCATCACCGGGGAGCTGTTTTTT. This translates into CASSPGITGELFF.

V usage is TRBV27 and J usage is TRBJ2-1, with 13 bases that match TRBD2. The CDR3 totals 16 residues. Trimming cost V 5 bases and J 8 bases; bases outside gene matches: 9. Germline V gene data show CDR1 as MNHEY and CDR2 as SMNVEV (reference sequence). CDR3 nucleotide sequence: TGTGCCAGCAGTCTCCTACGACTAGCGGGGGGCGATGAGCAGTTCTTC. Its protein is CASSLLRLAGGDEQFF.

This clone was recorded only once. The CDR3 region has the DNA TGTGCCAGCAGCCACCCGGGACAGGGAATCTCACCCCTCCACTTT. Protein product: CASSHPGQGISPLHF. V and J are TRBV5-5 and TRBJ1-6; 9 positions match TRBD1. The germline gives CDR1 SGHKS, CDR2 YYEKEE (reference sequence). The CDR3 loop spans 15 amino acids. V dropped 4 bases and J dropped 10; count of bases not matched to a gene: 9.

This clone was detected once. V and J are TRBV21-1 and TRBJ2-3; no DNA check was done on the table's D call, TRBD1. TRBV21-1 is a pseudogene segment. The CDR3 is 20 amino acids. In nucleotides, the CDR3 is TGTGCCAGCAGCCGCAAAGAAAGCCCGACAGGGTGGCCGAGCACAGATACGCAGTATTTT. Translation: CASSRKESPTGWPSTDTQYF.